One sample yielded the 17 T cell receptor beta chains listed below, sequenced in a study of regulatory T cells in long-lasting Graves disease. Arm-PCR with iRepertoire HTBI primers amplified the CDR3 regions for these TCR beta libraries. TCRdb redid the calling of the multiplex PCR reads with MiXCR, one entry per CDR3 protein. The sample consists of over 450,000 distinct CDR3 sequences, about a fifth of them appearing once. As to time point: persistent/refractory GD, antithyroid drugs over 5 years with positive TRAb. Preparation of the TCR library used RNA extracted from PBMCs. The source was peripheral blood mononuclear cells (PBMCs), collected when the disease was refractory, from a patient treated with antithyroid drugs. These receptors were taken from a female donor with Graves disease.

The J gene is TRBJ2-2, the V gene TRBV29-1; no clear D gene. The CDR3 has 12 amino acids. CDR1 and CDR2 from the germline V gene are SQVTM and ANQGSEA. V lost 8 bases, J lost 8 bases, and 15 bases lay in between. The CDR3 sequence is CSTRSGSGELFF. The CDR3, as DNA: TGCAGCACGCGCTCGGGTTCGGGGGAGCTGTTTTTT.

This clonotype has a handful of counts. This rearrangement joins TRBV19 to TRBJ2-7; TRBD2 aligns across 14 bases. The CDR3 consists of 16 residues. The trim removed 4 bases at V and 2 bases at J, leaving 4 bases unmatched. The V gene's germline CDR1 is LNHDA and CDR2 SQIVND (reference sequence). The CDR3 here is CASSTSGLAGAYEQYF. CDR3 DNA: TGTGCCAGTAGTACCTCGGGACTAGCGGGAGCCTACGAGCAGTACTTC.

This clonotype occurred many times. The CDR3 region is CASSQSAGYKQYF. The CDR3 bases are TGTGCCAGCAGCCAATCAGCGGGGTACAAGCAGTACTTC. The chain couples TRBV16 to TRBJ2-7, with 7 bases that match TRBD2. CDR3 length: 13 amino acids. V lost 0 bases, J lost 8 bases, and 4 bases stayed unmatched. Germline CDR1 and CDR2: KGHSY and FQNENV.

This clonotype has only a few counts. The chain carries TRBV27 and TRBJ2-7, with 7 nucleotides matching TRBD2. Germline-derived CDR1 and CDR2 are MNHEY and SMNVEV (reference sequence). Trimming at V came to 6 bases and at J to 2 bases, leaving 13 bases not matched to a gene. CDR3 length: 16 residues. The CDR3 sequence is CASSFKTGLTTYEQYF. CDR3 nucleotides: TGTGCCAGCAGCTTCAAAACGGGACTAACCACCTACGAGCAGTACTTC.

V and J are TRBV7-2 and TRBJ2-2; 9 bases are shared with TRBD2. CDR3 length: 17 amino acids. The V gene end was trimmed by 5 bases and the J gene end by 6 bases; junction bases not matched to a gene: 13. CDR1 and CDR2 from the germline V gene are SGHTA and FQGNSA. CDR3 sequence (DNA): TGTGCCAGCAGCCAAGGGATAGCGGGAGCGTTAGCCGGGGAGCTGTTTTTT. This sequence encodes CASSQGIAGALAGELFF. The full variable domain, completed using reference TRBV7-2 and TRBJ2-2, is GAGVSQSPSNKVTEKGKDVELRCDPISGHTALYWYRQSLGQGLEFLIYFQGNSAPDKSGLPSDRFSAERTGGSVSTLTIQRTQQEDSAVYLCASSQGIAGALAGELFFGEGSRLTVL.

V usage is TRBV19 and J usage is TRBJ1-2; 9 nucleotides line up with TRBD1. V gave up 5 bases and J gave up 6 bases; unmatched junction bases: 19. CDR1 LNHDA and CDR2 SQIVND come from the germline V gene (reference sequence). The CDR3 extends over 18 amino acids. The CDR3 sequence is CASSLRINPGTGLNGYTF. Here the CDR3 DNA reads TGTGCCAGTAGTCTCAGAATCAACCCCGGGACAGGGTTAAATGGCTACACCTTC.

The chain carries TRBV5-5 and TRBJ1-2, with D unresolved. The CDR3 spans 15 residues. With 1 base removed from V and 10 bases from J, the gap between germline ends came to 20 bases. Germline V gene lookup returns CDR1 SGHKS and CDR2 YYEKEE (reference sequence). This CDR3 reads CASSLTPSRTEDYTF. The CDR3 DNA reads as TGTGCCAGCAGCTTGACCCCCAGTAGAACTGAGGACTACACCTTC. Drawing the rest from reference TRBV5-5 and TRBJ1-2, the complete variable domain is DAGVTQSPTHLIKTRGQQVTLRCSPISGHKSVSWYQQVLGQGPQFIFQYYEKEERGRGNFPDRFSARQFPNYSSELNVNALLLGDSALYLCASSLTPSRTEDYTFGSGTRLTVV.

This clonotype was picked up many times. The genes are TRBV20-1 and TRBJ1-4; D possibly corresponds to TRBD1 (5 bases). V was clipped by 6 bases and J by 7 bases, with 15 bases between them. Germline V gene sequence: CDR1 DFQATT, CDR2 SNEGSKA (reference sequence). CDR3 length: 13 residues. The CDR3: CSASQTQGEKLFF. As DNA, the CDR3 is TGCAGTGCAAGTCAAACTCAGGGTGAAAAACTGTTTTTT.

Remarks on this clonotype: A single base separates this from a much larger clone, so it may be a read error. This rearrangement joins TRBV7-2 to TRBJ2-5; D might be TRBD1 or TRBD2, each matching 5 bases. The CDR3 consists of 14 residues. Germline V CDR1 and CDR2: SGHTA, FQGNSA. With 8 bases removed from V and 6 bases from J, the gap between germline ends came to 19 bases. CDR3: CASGYLGAGKTQYF. DNA for the CDR3: TGTGCCAGCGGCTATCTCGGGGCTGGGAAGACCCAGTACTTC.

The chain employs TRBV19 and TRBJ1-1; D is uncertain. The V end lost 2 bases, the J end lost 1 base, and 5 bases lay between the germline ends. Germline V gene sequence: CDR1 LNHDA, CDR2 SQIVND (reference sequence). The CDR3 covers 13 residues. Here the CDR3 reads CASSIWANTEAFF. The CDR3 DNA follows: TGTGCCAGTAGTATATGGGCGAACACTGAAGCTTTCTTT. Based on the CDR3 plus reference TRBV19 and TRBJ1-1, the full variable domain is DGGITQSPKYLFRKEGQNVTLSCEQNLNHDAMYWYRQDPGQGLRLIYYSQIVNDFQKGDIAEGYSVSREKKESFPLTVTSAQKNPTAFYLCASSIWANTEAFFGQGTRLTVV.

The V call is TRBV29-1, the J call TRBJ1-2, with 7 positions matching TRBD1. The CDR3 covers 12 residues. Germline CDR1 and CDR2: SQVTM and ANQGSEA. Trimming removed 6 bases from V and 4 bases from J; junction bases left unmatched: 5. DNA for the CDR3: TGCAGCGTAGACAGGGCTGGCTATGGCTACACCTTC. It is translated as CSVDRAGYGYTF.

This clonotype was observed at least ten times. The chain links TRBV7-8 to TRBJ2-5; 7 positions agree with TRBD2. This CDR3 comprises 14 residues. CDR1 and CDR2 (germline): SGHVS, FQNEAQ. The V gene end was trimmed by 5 bases and the J gene end by 2 bases; junction bases not matched to a gene: 5. DNA of the CDR3: TGTGCCAGCAGCCAAGGACTAGTTCAAGAGACCCAGTACTTC. Translated, it gives CASSQGLVQETQYF. Combining the CDR3 with reference TRBV7-8 and TRBJ2-5 gives the whole variable domain GAGVSQSPRYKVAKRGQDVALRCDPISGHVSLFWYQQALGQGPEFLTYFQNEAQLDKSGLPSDRFFAERPEGSVSTLKIQRTQQEDSAVYLCASSQGLVQETQYFGPGTRLLVL.

This clonotype was recorded many times. The chain combines TRBV5-5 with TRBJ1-1; a weak D match, TRBD1 (5 bases). Looked up from germline, CDR1 is SGHKS and CDR2 is YYEKEE (reference sequence). Trimming removed 1 base at V and 1 base at J, with 8 bases between. The CDR3 is 14 amino acids. CDR3 nucleotides: TGTGCCAGCAGCTTGCTGACAGCGAACACTGAAGCTTTCTTT. This sequence encodes CASSLLTANTEAFF.

Points on this clonotype: Since a much larger clone is just one base distant, this may be a read error. This sequence joins TRBV20-1 and TRBJ1-1; D not resolved. In germline, CDR1 is DFQATT, CDR2 SNEGSKA (reference sequence). This CDR3 is built from 13 residues. V lost 6 bases and J 1 base, leaving 12 bases between the germline ends. The CDR3 sequence: CSAHPGQNTEAFF. The CDR3 DNA reads as TGCAGTGCCCATCCTGGCCAGAACACTGAAGCTTTCTTT.

This clonotype was seen repeatedly, ten times or more. A much larger clonotype is one base distant, so this may be a read error. The chain uses TRBV28 and TRBJ1-2, with D possibly matching TRBD1 (6 bases). There are 17 residues in the CDR3. The V gene lost 1 base and the J gene lost 0 bases, with 15 bases spanning the gap. Germline assignment: CDR1 MDHEN and CDR2 SYDVKM. The CDR3 loop reads CASSLYGQCSPNYGYTF. The DNA for the CDR3 is TGTGCCAGCAGTTTATACGGACAGTGCTCTCCTAACTATGGCTACACCTTC.

This clonotype came up many times. The rearrangement links TRBV20-1 to TRBJ2-7, with 10 bases that match TRBD1. Looked up from germline, CDR1 is DFQATT and CDR2 is SNEGSKA (reference sequence). The CDR3 totals 15 residues. V shed 6 bases and J 1 base; nucleotides not matched to a gene: 9. The chain's CDR3 is CSAQSTGQGSYEQYF. CDR3 sequence (DNA): TGCAGTGCCCAGTCCACGGGACAGGGGTCCTACGAGCAGTACTTC.

This clonotype was observed many times. The chain uses TRBV12-3 or TRBV12-4 and TRBJ2-6; D perhaps matches TRBD2 (6 bases). V lost 5 bases to trimming and J lost 0 bases, with 8 bases between them. CDR3 length: 15 amino acids. The CDR3 protein is CASSHGSSGANVLTF. DNA of the CDR3: TGTGCCAGCAGTCACGGGAGCTCTGGGGCCAACGTCCTGACTTTC.